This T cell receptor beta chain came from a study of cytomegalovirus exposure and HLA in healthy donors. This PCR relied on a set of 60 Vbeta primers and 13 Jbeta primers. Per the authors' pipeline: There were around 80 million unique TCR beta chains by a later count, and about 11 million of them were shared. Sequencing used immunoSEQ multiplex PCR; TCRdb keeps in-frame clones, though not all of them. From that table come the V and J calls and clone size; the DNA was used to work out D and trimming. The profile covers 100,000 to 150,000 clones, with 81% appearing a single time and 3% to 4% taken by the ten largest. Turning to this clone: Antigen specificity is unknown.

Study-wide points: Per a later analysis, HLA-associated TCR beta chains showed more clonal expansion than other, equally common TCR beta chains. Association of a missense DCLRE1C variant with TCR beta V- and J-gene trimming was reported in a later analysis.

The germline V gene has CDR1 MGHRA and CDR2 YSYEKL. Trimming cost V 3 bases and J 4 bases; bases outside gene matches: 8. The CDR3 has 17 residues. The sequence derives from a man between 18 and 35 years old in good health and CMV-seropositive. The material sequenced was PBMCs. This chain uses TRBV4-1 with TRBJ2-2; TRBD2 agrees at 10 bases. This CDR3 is CASSHNSGRGFTGELFF. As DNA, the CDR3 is TGCGCCAGCAGCCATAACAGCGGGAGGGGCTTCACCGGGGAGCTGTTTTTT.